Listed below are T cell receptor beta chains from one sample, sequenced in a study of OX40 agonist ivuxolimab in advanced cancers. Using immunoSEQ multiplex PCR, the repertoire was profiled, and TCRdb retains in-frame clones only, with some absent. The table lists roughly 35,000 clones, 88% of them singletons, with about 4% in the top ten. Sequenced here: CD4+ or CD8+ T cells sorted from blood, sampled in a trial of the OX40 agonist ivuxolimab. The receptors stem from an adult with an advanced solid tumor such as melanoma, head and neck, liver or kidney cancer. Each CDR3 is given with its conserved first and last residue. Each record gives: V gene, J gene, D gene, clone size, CDR3 DNA, CDR3 protein. D genes are given only for firm matches. Clone size is stated in some rows and not others, as once, few, many or a class when expanded.

V gene: TRBV29-1; J gene: TRBJ1-5; D gene: NA; clone size: NA; CDR3 DNA: TGCAGCGTCTCGGGATCTCGTAGCAATCAGCCCCAGCATTTT; CDR3 protein: CSVSGSRSNQPQHF
V gene: TRBV9; J gene: TRBJ1-4; D gene: NA; clone size: NA; CDR3 DNA: TGTGCCAGCAGCGCCGCACAGGGCCGGGGTGAAAAACTGTTTTTT; CDR3 protein: CASSAAQGRGEKLFF
V gene: TRBV9; J gene: TRBJ1-3; D gene: NA; clone size: NA; CDR3 DNA: TGTGCCAGCAGCGTCGGTACCGGGACAATGATCTCTGGAAACACCATATATTTT; CDR3 protein: CASSVGTGTMISGNTIYF
V gene: TRBV28; J gene: TRBJ1-5; D gene: NA; clone size: NA; CDR3 DNA: TGTGCCAGCAGTCCGGGAGGGGGTAATCAGCCCCAGCATTTT; CDR3 protein: CASSPGGGNQPQHF
V gene: TRBV18; J gene: TRBJ1-5; D gene: NA; clone size: NA; CDR3 DNA: TGTGCCAGCTCACCAGGACACAACAATCAGCCCCAGCATTTT; CDR3 protein: CASSPGHNNQPQHF
V gene: TRBV7-9; J gene: TRBJ1-5; D gene: NA; clone size: NA; CDR3 DNA: TGTGCCAGCGACCGGGGGGGTGAGGGGCAGCCCCAGCATTTT; CDR3 protein: CASDRGGEGQPQHF
V gene: TRBV23-1; J gene: TRBJ1-5; D gene: TRBD1; clone size: NA; CDR3 DNA: TGCGCCAGCAGCCCAGACAGGGGGTATCAGCCCCAGCATTTT; CDR3 protein: CASSPDRGYQPQHF
V gene: TRBV18; J gene: TRBJ1-1; D gene: NA; clone size: NA; CDR3 DNA: TGTGCCAGCTCACCACCCCCCTCGGCGAACACTGAAGCTTTCTTT; CDR3 protein: CASSPPPSANTEAFF
V gene: TRBV29-1; J gene: TRBJ1-2; D gene: NA; clone size: NA; CDR3 DNA: TGCAGCGTTCCTAGTGGCGCAGATCCCTCCTATGGCTACACCTTC; CDR3 protein: CSVPSGADPSYGYTF
V gene: TRBV5-1; J gene: TRBJ2-1; D gene: NA; clone size: NA; CDR3 DNA: TGCGCCAGCAGCGCCTTCTACAATGAGCAGTTCTTC; CDR3 protein: CASSAFYNEQFF
V gene: TRBV15; J gene: TRBJ2-2; D gene: TRBD1; clone size: NA; CDR3 DNA: TGTGCCACCAGCAGAGGATCCGGGACAGGGACCGGGGAGCTGTTTTTT; CDR3 protein: CATSRGSGTGTGELFF
V gene: TRBV28; J gene: TRBJ1-2; D gene: NA; clone size: NA; CDR3 DNA: TGTGCCAGCAGGGGGGCTCTACGTGGCTACACCTTC; CDR3 protein: CASRGALRGYTF
V gene: TRBV6-5; J gene: TRBJ1-2; D gene: NA; clone size: NA; CDR3 DNA: TGTGCCAGCAGTTACTCGAAATCAACAGCACACTATGGCTACACCTTC; CDR3 protein: CASSYSKSTAHYGYTF
V gene: TRBV5-1; J gene: TRBJ2-7; D gene: NA; clone size: once; CDR3 DNA: TGCGCCAGCAGCTCCAGGTGGGGGTCCGAGCAGTACTTC; CDR3 protein: CASSSRWGSEQYF
V gene: TRBV29-1; J gene: TRBJ2-5; D gene: NA; clone size: NA; CDR3 DNA: TGCAGCGGGGGAAGTATCGAAGAGACCCAGTACTTC; CDR3 protein: CSGGSIEETQYF
V gene: TRBV9; J gene: TRBJ1-1; D gene: TRBD1; clone size: NA; CDR3 DNA: TGTGCCAGCAGCCCCTGGACAGGGATTAACACTGAAGCTTTCTTT; CDR3 protein: CASSPWTGINTEAFF
V gene: TRBV11-3; J gene: TRBJ2-2; D gene: NA; clone size: NA; CDR3 DNA: TGTGCCAGCAGCTTAGTGACCCCCAGCGGCGGCACCGGGGAGCTGTTTTTT; CDR3 protein: CASSLVTPSGGTGELFF
V gene: TRBV28; J gene: TRBJ2-3; D gene: TRBD2; clone size: once; CDR3 DNA: TGTGCCAGTAGCGGGTATACAGATACGCAGTATTTT; CDR3 protein: CASSGYTDTQYF
V gene: TRBV5-1; J gene: TRBJ2-5; D gene: NA; clone size: NA; CDR3 DNA: TGCGCCAGCAGCTTGGTTGGCCCCCAAGAGACCCAGTACTTC; CDR3 protein: CASSLVGPQETQYF
V gene: TRBV28; J gene: TRBJ2-7; D gene: NA; clone size: NA; CDR3 DNA: TGTGCCAGCAGTTTATATGCAGGGGCCCGTTACGAGCAGTACTTC; CDR3 protein: CASSLYAGARYEQYF
V gene: TRBV29-1; J gene: TRBJ1-3; D gene: TRBD1; clone size: NA; CDR3 DNA: TGCAGCGTGACCGACAGGGTTGGAAACACCATATATTTT; CDR3 protein: CSVTDRVGNTIYF
V gene: TRBV7-9; J gene: TRBJ1-1; D gene: NA; clone size: once; CDR3 DNA: TGTGCCAGCAGCCGACCGGATTTGGGGAACACTGAAGCTTTCTTT; CDR3 protein: CASSRPDLGNTEAFF
V gene: TRBV7-9; J gene: TRBJ2-1; D gene: NA; clone size: NA; CDR3 DNA: TGTGCCAGCAGCCCAAGTTATAGCGGAACTACCTACAATGAGCAGTTCTTC; CDR3 protein: CASSPSYSGTTYNEQFF
V gene: TRBV27; J gene: TRBJ2-1; D gene: TRBD1; clone size: NA; CDR3 DNA: TGTGCCAGCAGTTTACTATCGGGACAGGGGGCGTGGAATGAGCAGTTCTTC; CDR3 protein: CASSLLSGQGAWNEQFF
V gene: TRBV6-5; J gene: TRBJ1-1; D gene: TRBD1; clone size: NA; CDR3 DNA: TGTGCCAGCATAACAGGGGGGGAAGCTTTCTTT; CDR3 protein: CASITGGEAFF
V gene: TRBV7-7; J gene: TRBJ2-2; D gene: TRBD2; clone size: NA; CDR3 DNA: TGTGCCAGCAGCCCCTCGGGGGGTACGAACACCGGGGAGCTGTTTTTT; CDR3 protein: CASSPSGGTNTGELFF
V gene: TRBV19; J gene: TRBJ1-2; D gene: NA; clone size: NA; CDR3 DNA: TGTGCCAGTAGTAGATCCGCCCGCGCCGATGGCTACACCTTC; CDR3 protein: CASSRSARADGYTF
V gene: TRBV9; J gene: TRBJ2-5; D gene: NA; clone size: NA; CDR3 DNA: TGTGCCAGCAGCGTAGCACGCGGTCGCGGAGGAGAGACCCAGTACTTC; CDR3 protein: CASSVARGRGGETQYF
V gene: TRBV6-1; J gene: TRBJ1-2; D gene: TRBD1; clone size: NA; CDR3 DNA: TGTGCCAGCAGTAGACAGGGGGGCTACACCTTC; CDR3 protein: CASSRQGGYTF
V gene: TRBV5-1; J gene: TRBJ1-4; D gene: NA; clone size: NA; CDR3 DNA: TGCGCCAGCAGCTTCACGGCGATTACCCTCGGGGAAAAACTGTTTTTT; CDR3 protein: CASSFTAITLGEKLFF
V gene: TRBV5-8; J gene: TRBJ2-1; D gene: NA; clone size: NA; CDR3 DNA: TGTGCCAGCAGCCTCTCGGGACTGCTGTACAATGAGCAGTTCTTC; CDR3 protein: CASSLSGLLYNEQFF
V gene: TRBV29-1; J gene: TRBJ2-3; D gene: NA; clone size: NA; CDR3 DNA: TGCAGCGTTGTTCCTGGCACAGATACGCAGTATTTT; CDR3 protein: CSVVPGTDTQYF
V gene: TRBV28; J gene: TRBJ2-5; D gene: TRBD2; clone size: NA; CDR3 DNA: TGTGCCAGCAGGGTTCGGGGGGAAGAGACCCAGTACTTC; CDR3 protein: CASRVRGEETQYF
V gene: TRBV6-1; J gene: TRBJ1-2; D gene: NA; clone size: NA; CDR3 DNA: TGTGCCAGCAGCGTCCAAAGTAACTATGGCTACACCTTC; CDR3 protein: CASSVQSNYGYTF
V gene: TRBV14; J gene: TRBJ2-3; D gene: NA; clone size: NA; CDR3 DNA: TGTGCCAGCAGCCAAGATTTAATGGATACGCAGTATTTT; CDR3 protein: CASSQDLMDTQYF
V gene: TRBV5-7; J gene: TRBJ1-3; D gene: NA; clone size: NA; CDR3 DNA: TGTGCCAGCAGCTTGGCCATGAAGTCCCTCTCTGGAAACACCATATATTTT; CDR3 protein: CASSLAMKSLSGNTIYF
V gene: TRBV20-1; J gene: TRBJ2-7; D gene: NA; clone size: NA; CDR3 DNA: TGCAGTGCTAGAGAAGGCTACGAGCAGTACTTC; CDR3 protein: CSAREGYEQYF
V gene: TRBV18; J gene: TRBJ2-2; D gene: TRBD1; clone size: NA; CDR3 DNA: TGTGCCAGCTCACCTCCAGGGGGCGCGAGGACCGGGGAGCTGTTTTTT; CDR3 protein: CASSPPGGARTGELFF
V gene: TRBV7-9; J gene: TRBJ1-5; D gene: TRBD1; clone size: once; CDR3 DNA: TGTGCCAGCAGCTTCGGGACAGGTAGGGGCAATCAGCCCCAGCATTTT; CDR3 protein: CASSFGTGRGNQPQHF
V gene: TRBV28; J gene: TRBJ1-2; D gene: TRBD1; clone size: NA; CDR3 DNA: TGTGCCGGGGGACAGGGACTCTATGGCTACACCTTC; CDR3 protein: CAGGQGLYGYTF
V gene: TRBV4-1; J gene: TRBJ2-4; D gene: TRBD1; clone size: NA; CDR3 DNA: TGCGCCAGCAGCCAAGACTTAAACTTCAACAGGGGGCGCGGGGTTCTCAACATTCAGTACTTC; CDR3 protein: CASSQDLNFNRGRGVLNIQYF
V gene: TRBV6-1; J gene: TRBJ1-1; D gene: TRBD1; clone size: NA; CDR3 DNA: TGTGCCAGCAGCGCAGGGGGCACTGAAGCTTTCTTT; CDR3 protein: CASSAGGTEAFF
V gene: TRBV7-3; J gene: TRBJ2-5; D gene: NA; clone size: NA; CDR3 DNA: TGTGCCAGCAGCCCAGGTCGAGGAAGAGAGACCCAGTACTTC; CDR3 protein: CASSPGRGRETQYF
V gene: TRBV2; J gene: TRBJ1-2; D gene: NA; clone size: NA; CDR3 DNA: TGTGCCAGCAGTGACCAGGGGCTCGGGATGGGCTACACCTTC; CDR3 protein: CASSDQGLGMGYTF
V gene: TRBV6-5; J gene: TRBJ1-2; D gene: NA; clone size: few; CDR3 DNA: TGTGCCAGCAGTCAATCGGACCGGGGCTATGGCTACACCTTC; CDR3 protein: CASSQSDRGYGYTF
V gene: TRBV6-5; J gene: TRBJ1-1; D gene: NA; clone size: NA; CDR3 DNA: TGTGCCAGCAGTTACTCGAGGGCCCCGAACACTGAAGCTTTCTTT; CDR3 protein: CASSYSRAPNTEAFF
V gene: TRBV10-3; J gene: TRBJ1-2; D gene: NA; clone size: NA; CDR3 DNA: TGTGCCATCAGTGTTCGGGGAGGCTACACCTTC; CDR3 protein: CAISVRGGYTF
V gene: TRBV7-2; J gene: TRBJ2-3; D gene: TRBD2; clone size: NA; CDR3 DNA: TGTGCCAGCAGCTTCGGGACTAGCGGGACAGATACGCAGTATTTT; CDR3 protein: CASSFGTSGTDTQYF